The TCR beta chain under discussion was sequenced for a study of a mutant IDH1 vaccine in newly diagnosed glioma. The wider study: At weeks 1, 3, 5, 7, 11, 15, 19 and 23, patients received a vaccination, eight in all. Previous treatment comprised radiotherapy, temozolomide, or both, mostly both.

This clone occurred once. Its antigen is currently unknown. Time point noted: week 5, during vaccination. The content of each vaccine dose was 300 ug of mutant IDH1 20-mer peptide, and topical imiquimod accompanied it. TCRdb's copy holds only in-frame clones and misses some; the assay was immunoSEQ multiplex PCR. In the table there are tens of thousands of clones, approximately 86% of which are singletons. The germline CDR1 and CDR2 sequences are LGHNA and YSLEER. There are 15 residues in the CDR3. J was trimmed by 10 bases and V by 1 base; bases with no gene match: 7. The source is a woman between 18 and 29 years old with glioma. Some clones in this sample may be carry-over from other donors' samples. The sample was PBMCs, taken from a glioma patient whose treatment included an IDH1 peptide vaccine. This chain links TRBV4-3 with TRBJ1-6; 7 bases fit TRBD1. The CDR3 reads CASSQGTGTGSPLHF. The DNA of the CDR3 is TGCGCCAGCAGCCAAGGGACAGGCACGGGATCACCCCTCCACTTT.